This T cell receptor (beta chain) was retrieved from a study of cytomegalovirus exposure and HLA in healthy donors. Study-level points and caveats: Roughly 170 TCR beta chains were listed as cytomegalovirus-associated. In a later analysis, HLA-C alleles had the fewest associated TCRs, DRB1 alleles the most.

To note about this clone: What it binds is unknown.

The germline V and J ends were trimmed by 5 bases and 0 bases, with 22 bases remaining between them. Germline CDR1 and CDR2: SGHVS and FNYEAQ. The CDR3 spans 19 residues. PCR primers comprised 60 Vbeta and 13 Jbeta primers. This table comes from immunoSEQ multiplex PCR, and its TCRdb copy is limited to in-frame clones, with some not included. The sample has approximately 140,000 clones. The gene calls are TRBV7-6 and TRBJ1-4, with D perhaps TRBD1 (6 bases). The source is a woman in her thirties or forties in good health and CMV-seronegative. The sample consisted of PBMCs. The CDR3 bases are TGTGCCAGCAGCCCCCAAATTACAGGGACGGTCCCAACTAATGAAAAACTGTTTTTT. Its protein product is CASSPQITGTVPTNEKLFF.